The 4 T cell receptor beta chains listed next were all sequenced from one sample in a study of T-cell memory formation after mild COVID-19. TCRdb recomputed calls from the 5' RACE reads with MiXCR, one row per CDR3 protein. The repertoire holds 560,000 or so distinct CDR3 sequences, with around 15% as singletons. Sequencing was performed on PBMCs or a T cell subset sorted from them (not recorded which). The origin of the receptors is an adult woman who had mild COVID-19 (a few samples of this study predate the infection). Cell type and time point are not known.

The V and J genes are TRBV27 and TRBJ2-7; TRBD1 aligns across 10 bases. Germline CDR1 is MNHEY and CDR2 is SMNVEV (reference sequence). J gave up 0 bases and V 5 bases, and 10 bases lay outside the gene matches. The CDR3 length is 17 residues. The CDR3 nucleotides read TGTGCCAGCAGTCCAACAGACAGGGGGCTGCACTCCTACGAGCAGTACTTC. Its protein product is CASSPTDRGLHSYEQYF.

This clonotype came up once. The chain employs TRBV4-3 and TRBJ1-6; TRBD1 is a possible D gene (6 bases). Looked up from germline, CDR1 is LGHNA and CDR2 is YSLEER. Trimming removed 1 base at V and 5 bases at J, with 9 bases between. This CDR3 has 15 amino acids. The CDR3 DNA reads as TGCGCCAGCAGCCAAGGGGGGGGCCATAATTCACCCCTCCACTTT. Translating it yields CASSQGGGHNSPLHF.

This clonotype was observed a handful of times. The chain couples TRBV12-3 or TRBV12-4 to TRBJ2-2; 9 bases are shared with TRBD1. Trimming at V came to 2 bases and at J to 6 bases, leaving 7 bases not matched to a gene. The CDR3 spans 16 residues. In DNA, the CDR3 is TGTGCCAGCAGTTTAACAGGGGGCGTACAGGCCGGGGAGCTGTTTTTT. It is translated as CASSLTGGVQAGELFF.

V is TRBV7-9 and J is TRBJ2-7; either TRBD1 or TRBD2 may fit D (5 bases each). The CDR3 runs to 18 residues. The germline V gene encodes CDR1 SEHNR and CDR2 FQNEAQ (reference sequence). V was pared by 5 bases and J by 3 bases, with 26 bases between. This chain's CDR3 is CASSREGRRASNYYEQYF. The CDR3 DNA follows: TGTGCCAGCAGCCGCGAGGGGCGACGCGCTTCCAACTACTACGAGCAGTACTTC.